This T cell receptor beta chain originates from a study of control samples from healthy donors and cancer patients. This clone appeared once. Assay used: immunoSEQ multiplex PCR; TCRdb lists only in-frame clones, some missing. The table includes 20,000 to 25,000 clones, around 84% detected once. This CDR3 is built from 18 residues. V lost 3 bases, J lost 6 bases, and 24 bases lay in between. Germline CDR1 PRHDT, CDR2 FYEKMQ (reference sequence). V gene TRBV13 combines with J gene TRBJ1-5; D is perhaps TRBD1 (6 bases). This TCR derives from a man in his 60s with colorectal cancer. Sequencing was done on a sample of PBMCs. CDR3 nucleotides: TGTGCCAGCAGCTTGGGTACCCAACAGGGTGCGGCCCCTCAGCCCCAGCATTTT. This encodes CASSLGTQQGAAPQPQHF.